This TCR beta chain was captured in a study of cytotoxic CD8 clonotypes in ibrutinib-treated CLL. Study as a whole: Partial responses totalled about 24 and complete responses 2; after median approximately 62 months, around 14 remained remitted and around twelve progressed. Response samples followed a median around 11 months of treatment, range 6 to 36. Study-level points and caveats: Patients showed higher baseline clonality than age-matched healthy donors, and it tracked circulating CD8+ T-cell counts.

This CDR3 has 14 amino acids. V lost 7 bases and J lost 2, with 12 bases in between. The germline V gene has CDR1 MNHNS and CDR2 SASEGT. Generated by immunoSEQ multiplex PCR, the TCRdb table keeps only in-frame clones and is missing some. The table has about 200,000 clones, roughly 79% seen once; the top ten hold 9.5% to 12%. Concerning this clone: Its specificity is not known.

This clonotype originated in a human donor with chronic lymphocytic leukemia. The material sequenced was PBMCs, taken after 12 months of ibrutinib treatment. The V and J genes are TRBV6-1 and TRBJ1-3; a possible D gene is TRBD1 (5 bases). The CDR3, as DNA: TGTGCCAGCAACCCGGGGACCCCTGGAAACACCATATATTTT. Its translation: CASNPGTPGNTIYF.